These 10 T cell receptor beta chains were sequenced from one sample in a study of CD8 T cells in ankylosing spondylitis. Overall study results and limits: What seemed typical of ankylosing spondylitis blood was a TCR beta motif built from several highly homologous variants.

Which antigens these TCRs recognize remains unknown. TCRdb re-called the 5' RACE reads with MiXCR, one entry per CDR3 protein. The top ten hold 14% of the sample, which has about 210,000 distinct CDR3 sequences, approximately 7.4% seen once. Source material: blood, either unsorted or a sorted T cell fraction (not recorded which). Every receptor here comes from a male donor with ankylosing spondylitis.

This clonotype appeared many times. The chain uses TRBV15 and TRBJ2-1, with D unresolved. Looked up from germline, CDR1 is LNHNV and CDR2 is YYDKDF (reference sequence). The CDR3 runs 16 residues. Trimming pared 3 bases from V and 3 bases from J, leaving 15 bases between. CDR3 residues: CATSSPLGGYYNEQFF. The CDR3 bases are TGTGCCACCAGCAGCCCGCTGGGCGGTTACTACAATGAGCAGTTCTTC.

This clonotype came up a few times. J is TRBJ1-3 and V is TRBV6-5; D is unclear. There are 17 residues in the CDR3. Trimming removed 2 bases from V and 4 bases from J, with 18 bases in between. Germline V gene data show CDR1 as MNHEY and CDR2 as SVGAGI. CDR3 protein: CASSYNTPVFSGNTIYF. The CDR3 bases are TGTGCCAGCAGTTACAATACCCCAGTCTTTTCCGGAAACACCATATATTTT.

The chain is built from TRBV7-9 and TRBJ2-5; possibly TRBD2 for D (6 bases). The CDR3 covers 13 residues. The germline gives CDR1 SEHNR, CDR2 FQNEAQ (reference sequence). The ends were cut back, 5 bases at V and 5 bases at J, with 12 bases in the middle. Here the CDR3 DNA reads TGTGCCAGCAGCCCCCCGGAGGGGGAGACCCAGTACTTC. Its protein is CASSPPEGETQYF.

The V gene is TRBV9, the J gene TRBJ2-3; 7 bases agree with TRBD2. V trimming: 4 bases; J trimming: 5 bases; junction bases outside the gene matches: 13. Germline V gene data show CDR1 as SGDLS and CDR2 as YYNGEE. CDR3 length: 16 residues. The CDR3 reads CASSSWGGGGGDTQYF. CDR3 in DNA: TGTGCCAGCAGCTCCTGGGGCGGCGGGGGAGGAGATACGCAGTATTTT. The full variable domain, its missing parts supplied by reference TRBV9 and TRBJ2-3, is DSGVTQTPKHLITATGQRVTLRCSPRSGDLSVYWYQQSLDQGLQFLIQYYNGEERAKGNILERFSAQQFPDLHSELNLSSLELGDSALYFCASSSWGGGGGDTQYFGPGTRLTVL.

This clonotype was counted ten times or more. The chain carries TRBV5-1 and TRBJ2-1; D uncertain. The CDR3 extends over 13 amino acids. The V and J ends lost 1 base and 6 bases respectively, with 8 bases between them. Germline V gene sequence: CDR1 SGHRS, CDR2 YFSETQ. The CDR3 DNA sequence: TGCGCCAGCAGCTTGTCTAGTTTCAATGAGCAGTTCTTC. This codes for CASSLSSFNEQFF.

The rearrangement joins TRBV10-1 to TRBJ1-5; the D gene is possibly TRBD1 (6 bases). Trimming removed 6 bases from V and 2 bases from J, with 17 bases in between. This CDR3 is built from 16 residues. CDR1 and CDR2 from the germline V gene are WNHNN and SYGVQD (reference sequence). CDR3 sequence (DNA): TGCGCCAGCAGCCCGAAACAGGGAGGGGGCAATCAGCCCCAGCATTTT. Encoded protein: CASSPKQGGGNQPQHF.

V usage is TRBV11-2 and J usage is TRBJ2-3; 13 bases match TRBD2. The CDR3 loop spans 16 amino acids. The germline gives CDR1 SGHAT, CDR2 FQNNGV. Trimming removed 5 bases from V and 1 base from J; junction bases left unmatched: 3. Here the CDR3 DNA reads TGTGCCAGCAGCGTGGGACTAGCGGGGCGCACAGATACGCAGTATTTT. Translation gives CASSVGLAGRTDTQYF.

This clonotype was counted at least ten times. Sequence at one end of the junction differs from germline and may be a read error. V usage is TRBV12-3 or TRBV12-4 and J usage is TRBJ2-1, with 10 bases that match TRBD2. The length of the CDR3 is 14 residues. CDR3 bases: TGTGCCAGCAGTCTAGCGGGAGAGTACAATGAGCAGTTCTTC. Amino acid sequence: CASSLAGEYNEQFF.

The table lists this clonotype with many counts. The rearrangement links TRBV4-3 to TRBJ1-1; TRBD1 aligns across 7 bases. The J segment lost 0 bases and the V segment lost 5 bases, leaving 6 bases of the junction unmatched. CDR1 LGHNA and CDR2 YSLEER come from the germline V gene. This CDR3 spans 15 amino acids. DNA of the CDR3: TGCGCCAGCAGCGCGGACAGGTACATGAACACTGAAGCTTTCTTT. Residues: CASSADRYMNTEAFF.

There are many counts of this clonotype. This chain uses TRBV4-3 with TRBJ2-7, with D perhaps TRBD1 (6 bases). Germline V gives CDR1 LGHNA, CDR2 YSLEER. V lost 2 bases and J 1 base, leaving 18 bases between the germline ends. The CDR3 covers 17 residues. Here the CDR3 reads CASSQKWTEGFSYEQYF. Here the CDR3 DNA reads TGCGCCAGCAGCCAAAAATGGACAGAGGGATTTTCCTACGAGCAGTACTTC.